This TCR beta chain was recovered during a study of cytomegalovirus exposure and HLA in healthy donors. A word on this clone: Its antigen is unknown.

Germline V CDR1 and CDR2: ENHRY, SYGVKD. This CDR3 contains 13 residues. With 0 bases removed from V and 5 bases from J, the gap between germline ends came to 6 bases. Study results and caveats: In an earlier analysis, productive rearrangement rates for most beta V segments clustered near 90% or 30%.

Use of 60 Vbeta and 13 Jbeta primers characterized the PCR. This table comes from immunoSEQ multiplex PCR, and its TCRdb copy is limited to in-frame clones, with some not included. In the table there are about 190,000 clones, over 70% of which are singletons. V and J are TRBV10-3 and TRBJ2-3; D is uncertain. The TCR comes from a woman in her 30s in good health and CMV-seropositive. The sequenced sample consisted of PBMCs. DNA for the CDR3: TGTGCCATCAGTGAGTCAATCCGAGATACGCAGTATTTT. Translation: CAISESIRDTQYF.